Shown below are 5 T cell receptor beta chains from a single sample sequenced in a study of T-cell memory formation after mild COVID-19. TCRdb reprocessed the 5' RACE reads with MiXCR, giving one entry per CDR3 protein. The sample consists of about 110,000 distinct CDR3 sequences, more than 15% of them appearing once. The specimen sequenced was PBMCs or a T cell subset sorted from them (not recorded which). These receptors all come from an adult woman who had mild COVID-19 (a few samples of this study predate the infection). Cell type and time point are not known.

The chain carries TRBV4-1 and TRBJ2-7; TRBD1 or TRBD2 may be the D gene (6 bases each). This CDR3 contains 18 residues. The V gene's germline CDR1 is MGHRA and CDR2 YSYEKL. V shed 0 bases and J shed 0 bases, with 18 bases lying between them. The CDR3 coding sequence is TGCGCCAGCAGCCAAGATCCCCTCGAGGGGGGAACCTCCTACGAGCAGTACTTC. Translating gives CASSQDPLEGGTSYEQYF.

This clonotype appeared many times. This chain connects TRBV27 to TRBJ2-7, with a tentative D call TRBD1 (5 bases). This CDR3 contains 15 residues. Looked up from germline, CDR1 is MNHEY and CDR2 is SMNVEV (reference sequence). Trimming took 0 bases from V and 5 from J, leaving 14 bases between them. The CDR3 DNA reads TGTGCCAGCAGTTTATCAGGGGTTGCGTATAACGAGCAGTACTTC. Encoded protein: CASSLSGVAYNEQYF.

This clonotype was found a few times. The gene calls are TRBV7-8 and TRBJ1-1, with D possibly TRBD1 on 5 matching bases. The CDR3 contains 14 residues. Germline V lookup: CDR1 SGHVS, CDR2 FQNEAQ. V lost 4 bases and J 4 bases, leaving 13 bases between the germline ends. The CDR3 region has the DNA TGTGCCAGCAGCTCGAGTGGGGGAGGCACTGAAGCTTTCTTT. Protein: CASSSSGGGTEAFF.

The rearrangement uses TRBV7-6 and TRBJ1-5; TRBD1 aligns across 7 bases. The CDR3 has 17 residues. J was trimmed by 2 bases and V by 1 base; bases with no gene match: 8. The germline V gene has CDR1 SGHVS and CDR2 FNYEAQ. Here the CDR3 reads CASSLETGEYGNQPQHF. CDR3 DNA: TGTGCCAGCAGCTTAGAAACAGGGGAGTATGGCAATCAGCCCCAGCATTTT.

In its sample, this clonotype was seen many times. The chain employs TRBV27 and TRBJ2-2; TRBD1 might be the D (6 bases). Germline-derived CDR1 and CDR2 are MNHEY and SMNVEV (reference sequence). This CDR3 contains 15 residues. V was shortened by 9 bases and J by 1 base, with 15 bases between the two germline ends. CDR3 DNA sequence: TGTGCCAGTAGACAAGGGGACATGAACACCGGGGAGCTGTTTTTT. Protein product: CASRQGDMNTGELFF.